The rows below give T cell receptor beta chains drawn from one sample of a study of human T cells and chemical hapten exposure. Using its own MiXCR run on the RACE reads, TCRdb lists one record per CDR3 protein. The sample includes 150,000 or so distinct CDR3 sequences, roughly 15% of them seen just once. Sequences were derived from whole blood, sampled in connection with sensitization to the hapten diphenylcyclopropenone (DPC). The receptor source for this set is a woman in her twenties or thirties with alopecia areata. Some clones in this sample may be carry-over from other donors' samples. The CDR3 runs from the conserved cysteine through the conserved F or W. Each record gives: J gene, V gene, clone size, D gene, CDR3 DNA, CDR3 protein. The D gene is left open where the match is weak. Some rows mark clone size as missing; the rest say once, few, many or name a class of expanded clone.

>TRBJ2-1|TRBV10-3|many|TRBD2
TGTGCCATCAGTGAGCAGCTAGCGGGAGTAAGTAATGAGCAGTTCTTC
CAISEQLAGVSNEQFF
>TRBJ2-3|TRBV7-3|.|TRBD2
TGTGTCAGCAGCTCCGGGACTAGTCCCACAGATACGCAGTATTTT
CVSSSGTSPTDTQYF
>TRBJ2-5|TRBV28|few|.
TGTGCCAGCGGTCCTGTCAGCCAAGAGACCCAGTACTTC
CASGPVSQETQYF
>TRBJ2-3|TRBV13|many|TRBD2
TGTGCCAGCAGCCACAGCGGGGATTCTAGCACAGATACGCAGTATTTT
CASSHSGDSSTDTQYF
>TRBJ1-6|TRBV20-1|few|.
TGCAGTGCCCCACAGGGCACCTATAATTCACCCCTCCACTTT
CSAPQGTYNSPLHF
>TRBJ1-1|TRBV12-3/TRBV12-4|many|.
TGTGCCAGCAGTTTATTAAGTGAGGACACTGAAGCTTTCTTT
CASSLLSEDTEAFF
>TRBJ1-4|TRBV5-4|.|TRBD1
TGTGCCAGCAGCCTTGGGACAGGGGCCGCAACTAATGAAAAACTGTTTTTT
CASSLGTGAATNEKLFF
>TRBJ2-1|TRBV6-2/TRBV6-3|.|.
TGTGCCAGCACCCCCGGGACCCTAAAGTGGTTCTTC
CASTPGTLKWFF
>TRBJ1-2|TRBV29-1|.|.
TGCAGCGTTGAGATGCCGGGGCTCAGAGGCTACACCTTC
CSVEMPGLRGYTF
>TRBJ1-2|TRBV5-1|.|.
TGCGCCAGCTCTAGGGGGACGGACTATGGCTACACCTTC
CASSRGTDYGYTF
>TRBJ2-6|TRBV28|few|.
TGTGCCAGCAGTTCGGGATCACAGTCGTCCGGGGCCAACGTCCTGACTTTC
CASSSGSQSSGANVLTF
>TRBJ2-4|TRBV2|few|TRBD2
TGTGCCAGCACCGGACTAGCGGGCCTAGCCAAAAACATTCAGTACTTC
CASTGLAGLAKNIQYF
>TRBJ2-3|TRBV12-3/TRBV12-4|many|TRBD2
TGTGCCAGCAGTTACCAGCTAGCGGAAGTCACAGATACGCAGTATTTT
CASSYQLAEVTDTQYF
>TRBJ2-3|TRBV20-1|.|.
TGCAGTGCCAACCTAGGGGGGCTTGCAGATACGCAGTATTTT
CSANLGGLADTQYF
>TRBJ1-1|TRBV6-6|many|.
TGTGCCAGCACCCTATTTGGTTCCCTTTGGGCTTTCTTT
CASTLFGSLWAFF
>TRBJ2-1|TRBV12-3/TRBV12-4|.|.
TGTGCCAGCAGGGGAACGGGACTGAATGAGCAGTTCTTC
CASRGTGLNEQFF
>TRBJ2-3|TRBV6-5|few|.
TGTGCCAGCAGTTACCGGCTCACCACAGATACGCAGTATTTT
CASSYRLTTDTQYF
>TRBJ1-2|TRBV7-2|few|.
TGTGCCAGCAGCTTAACCAGAGTCGACAGTGAATATGGCTACACCTTC
CASSLTRVDSEYGYTF